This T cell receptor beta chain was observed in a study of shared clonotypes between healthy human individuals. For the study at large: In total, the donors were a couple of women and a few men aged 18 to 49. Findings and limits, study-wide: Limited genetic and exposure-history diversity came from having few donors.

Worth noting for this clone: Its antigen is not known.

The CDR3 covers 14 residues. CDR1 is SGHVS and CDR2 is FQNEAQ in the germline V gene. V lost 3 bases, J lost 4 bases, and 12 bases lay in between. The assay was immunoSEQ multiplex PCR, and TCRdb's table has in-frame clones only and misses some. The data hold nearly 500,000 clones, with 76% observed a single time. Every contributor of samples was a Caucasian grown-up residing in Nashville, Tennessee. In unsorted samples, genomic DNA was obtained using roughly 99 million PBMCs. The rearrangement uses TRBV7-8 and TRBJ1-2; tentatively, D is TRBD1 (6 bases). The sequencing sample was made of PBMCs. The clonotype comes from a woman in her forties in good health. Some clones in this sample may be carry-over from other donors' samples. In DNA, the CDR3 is TGTGCCAGCAGCTTTTCGACAGGATCCTATGGCTACACCTTC. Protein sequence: CASSFSTGSYGYTF.